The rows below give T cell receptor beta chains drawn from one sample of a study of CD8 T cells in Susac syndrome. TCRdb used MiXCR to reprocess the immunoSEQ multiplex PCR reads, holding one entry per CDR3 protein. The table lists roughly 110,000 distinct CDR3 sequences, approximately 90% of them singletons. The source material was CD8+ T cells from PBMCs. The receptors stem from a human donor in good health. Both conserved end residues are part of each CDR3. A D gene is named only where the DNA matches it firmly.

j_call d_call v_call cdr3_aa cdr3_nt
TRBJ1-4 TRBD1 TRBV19 CATKPGGGDEKLFF TGTGCCACCAAGCCAGGGGGCGGTGATGAAAAACTGTTTTTT
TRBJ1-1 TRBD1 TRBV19 CASSSSGQENTEAFF TGTGCCAGTAGTTCTTCGGGACAGGAGAACACTGAAGCTTTCTTT
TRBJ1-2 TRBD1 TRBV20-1 CSARDPGTGGNYGYTF TGCAGTGCTAGAGACCCTGGGACAGGGGGCAACTATGGCTACACCTTC
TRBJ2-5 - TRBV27 CASSLLVGRETQYF TGTGCCAGCAGTTTACTAGTGGGACGGGAGACCCAGTACTTC
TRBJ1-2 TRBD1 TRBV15 CATSRAQGSNYGYTF TGTGCCACCAGCCGGGCACAGGGGTCTAACTATGGCTACACCTTC
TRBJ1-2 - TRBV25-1 CASNREGGYTF TGTGCCAGCAACAGGGAGGGTGGCTACACCTTC
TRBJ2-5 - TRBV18 CASSNGAPRTSETQYF TGTGCCAGCTCGAATGGGGCGCCTAGGACGTCAGAGACCCAGTACTTC
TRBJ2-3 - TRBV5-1 CASSSAGAPSTDTQYF TGCGCCAGCAGCTCGGCGGGGGCCCCTAGCACAGATACGCAGTATTTT
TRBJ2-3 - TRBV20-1 CSAPGGAGAPDTQYF TGCAGTGCTCCAGGGGGAGCGGGAGCTCCCGATACGCAGTATTTT
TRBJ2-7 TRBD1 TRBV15 CATSREISGGGEQYF TGTGCCACCAGCAGAGAAATATCAGGGGGCGGCGAGCAGTACTTC
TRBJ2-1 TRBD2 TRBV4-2 CASSPGGGQYNEQFF TGTGCCAGCAGCCCGGGGGGAGGGCAATACAATGAGCAGTTCTTC
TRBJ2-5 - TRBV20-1 CSASLEEETQYF TGCAGTGCCTCACTAGAGGAAGAGACCCAGTACTTC
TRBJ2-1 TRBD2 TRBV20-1 CSASPGLAANYNEQFF TGCAGTGCTTCTCCGGGACTAGCGGCTAACTACAATGAGCAGTTCTTC
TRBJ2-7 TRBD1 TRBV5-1 CASSFGDRGVEQYF TGCGCCAGCAGCTTTGGAGACAGGGGGGTCGAGCAGTACTTC
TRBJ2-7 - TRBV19 CASSMKAGLEQYF TGTGCCAGTAGTATGAAGGCGGGGCTCGAGCAGTACTTC
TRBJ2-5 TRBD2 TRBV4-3 CASSQDVPRGGAGETQYF TGCGCCAGCAGCCAAGATGTACCCCGCGGGGGGGCTGGAGAGACCCAGTACTTC
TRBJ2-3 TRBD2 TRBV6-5 CASSYTTSGGRTDTQYF TGTGCCAGCAGTTACACGACTAGCGGGGGTCGCACAGATACGCAGTATTTT
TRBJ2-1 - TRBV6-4 CASSVNRELPSHEQFF TGTGCCAGCAGTGTTAACAGGGAGCTCCCAAGCCATGAGCAGTTCTTC